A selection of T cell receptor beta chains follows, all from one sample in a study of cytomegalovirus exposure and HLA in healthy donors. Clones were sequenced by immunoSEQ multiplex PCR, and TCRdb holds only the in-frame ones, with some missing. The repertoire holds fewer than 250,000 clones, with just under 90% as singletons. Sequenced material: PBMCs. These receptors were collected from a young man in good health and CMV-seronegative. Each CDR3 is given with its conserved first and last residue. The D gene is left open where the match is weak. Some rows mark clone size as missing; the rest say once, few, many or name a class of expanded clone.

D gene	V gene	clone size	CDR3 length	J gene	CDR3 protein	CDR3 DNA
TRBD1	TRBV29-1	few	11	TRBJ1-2	CSAVTGDGYTF	TGCAGCGCCGTGACAGGGGATGGCTACACCTTC
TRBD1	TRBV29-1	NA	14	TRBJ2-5	CSGKGAPNQETQYF	TGCAGCGGTAAGGGGGCCCCTAACCAAGAGACCCAGTACTTC
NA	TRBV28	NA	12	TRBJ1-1	CASSTGGGRAFF	TGTGCCAGCAGCACGGGGGGGGGCCGAGCTTTCTTT
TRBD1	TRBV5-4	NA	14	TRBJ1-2	CASSPGQTSYGYTF	TGTGCCAGCAGCCCGGGACAGACATCCTATGGCTACACCTTC
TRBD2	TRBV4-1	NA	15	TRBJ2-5	CASSRRGLDQETQYF	TGCGCCAGCAGCCGGCGGGGACTAGACCAAGAGACCCAGTACTTC
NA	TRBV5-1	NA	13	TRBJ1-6	CASTPDGESPLHF	TGCGCCAGCACCCCCGACGGGGAGTCACCCCTCCACTTT
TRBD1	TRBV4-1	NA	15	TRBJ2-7	CASSQADRGSYEQYF	TGCGCCAGCAGCCAAGCTGACAGGGGGTCTTACGAGCAGTACTTC
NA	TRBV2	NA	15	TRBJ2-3	CASSARVSSTDTQYF	TGTGCCAGCAGTGCTCGGGTTTCTAGCACAGATACGCAGTATTTT
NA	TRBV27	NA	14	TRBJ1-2	CASSFSGAVYGYTF	TGTGCCAGCAGTTTTTCAGGGGCGGTCTATGGCTACACCTTC
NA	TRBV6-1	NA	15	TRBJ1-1	CASSERGMGNTEAFF	TGTGCCAGCAGTGAACGGGGGATGGGGAACACTGAAGCTTTCTTT
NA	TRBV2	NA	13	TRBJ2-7	CASIGLPTYEQYF	TGTGCCAGCATTGGGCTACCGACCTACGAGCAGTACTTC
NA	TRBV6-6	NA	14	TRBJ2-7	CASSYSQGWNEQYF	TGTGCCAGCAGTTATTCCCAGGGATGGAACGAGCAGTACTTC
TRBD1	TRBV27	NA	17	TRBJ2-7	CASRSGTGGKSVHEQYF	TGTGCCAGCAGGTCCGGGACAGGTGGAAAAAGCGTCCACGAGCAGTACTTC
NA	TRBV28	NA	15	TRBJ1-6	CASSPISSYNSPLHF	TGTGCCAGCAGTCCCATTAGCTCCTATAATTCACCCCTCCACTTT
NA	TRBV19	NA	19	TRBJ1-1	CASSRLEAFNRMTNTEAFF	TGTGCCAGTAGTCGACTGGAAGCTTTCAACCGGATGACGAACACTGAAGCTTTCTTT
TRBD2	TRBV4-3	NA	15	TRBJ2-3	CASSQAAGLAGTQYF	TGCGCCAGCAGCCAAGCCGCGGGACTAGCGGGCACGCAGTATTTT
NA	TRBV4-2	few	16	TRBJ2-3	CASSQEASPSTDTQYF	TGTGCCAGCAGCCAAGAGGCTAGCCCTAGCACAGATACGCAGTATTTT
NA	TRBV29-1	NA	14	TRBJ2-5	CSVGRQLTQETQYF	TGCAGCGTTGGCAGACAGTTGACCCAAGAGACCCAGTACTTC
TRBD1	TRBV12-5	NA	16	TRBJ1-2	CASGFVGQGANYGYTF	TGTGCTAGTGGTTTTGTTGGACAGGGCGCCAACTATGGCTACACCTTC
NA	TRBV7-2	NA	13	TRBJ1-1	CASSLNTGSRAFF	TGTGCCAGCAGCTTAAATACAGGGTCTCGGGCTTTCTTT
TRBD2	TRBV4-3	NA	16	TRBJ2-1	CASSPGEGGGYNEQFF	TGCGCCAGCAGCCCTGGTGAGGGCGGGGGATACAATGAGCAGTTCTTC
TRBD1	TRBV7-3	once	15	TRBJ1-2	CASSSTGQGFYGYTF	TGTGCCAGCAGCTCTACGGGACAGGGCTTCTATGGCTACACCTTC